Listed below are T cell receptor beta chains from one sample, sequenced in a study of blood T cell repertoires in COVID-19. Clones were read by immunoSEQ multiplex PCR, and TCRdb kept only the in-frame ones, dropping some. The data contain roughly 350,000 clones, roughly 90% of them singletons. Input material: PBMCs or T cells enriched from blood (not recorded which). These receptors all come from a woman in her twenties or thirties who had recovered from COVID-19. The CDR3 runs from the conserved cysteine through the conserved F or W. The D gene is left open where the match is weak. Where a row states a size, it is once, few, many or the class of an expanded clone; other rows omit it.

>TRBD2|TRBJ2-1|NA|TRBV11-2
CASSLDLAGAVYNEQFF
TGTGCCAGCAGCTTAGACTTAGCGGGAGCGGTTTACAATGAGCAGTTCTTC
>TRBD1|TRBJ2-6|NA|TRBV18
CASSGGTGHSGANVLTF
TGTGCCAGCTCAGGCGGGACAGGGCACTCTGGGGCCAACGTCCTGACTTTC
>NA|TRBJ1-6|NA|TRBV19
CASSTTGNSPLHF
TGTGCCAGTAGTACAACAGGGAATTCACCCCTCCACTTT
>TRBD2|TRBJ2-1|NA|TRBV6-1
CASSESLAGGKGQFF
TGTGCCAGCAGTGAATCATTAGCGGGGGGGAAGGGGCAGTTCTTC
>NA|TRBJ2-7|NA|TRBV27
CASSSTTGPEQYF
TGTGCCAGCAGTTCCACTACAGGGCCCGAGCAGTACTTC
>NA|TRBJ2-5|NA|TRBV2
CASSEPIGVETQYF
TGTGCCAGCAGTGAGCCGATAGGGGTGGAGACCCAGTACTTC
>NA|TRBJ2-7|few|TRBV20-1
CSARLTYEQYF
TGCAGTGCTAGGTTAACCTACGAGCAGTACTTC
>TRBD1|TRBJ1-4|once|TRBV2
CASIADRVGEKLFF
TGTGCCAGCATCGCGGACAGGGTAGGGGAAAAACTGTTTTTT
>NA|TRBJ1-5|NA|TRBV19
CASSREMGNQPQHF
TGTGCCAGTAGTCGGGAAATGGGCAATCAGCCCCAGCATTTT
>TRBD2|TRBJ2-7|NA|TRBV7-9
CASSFFGTSDYEQYF
TGTGCCAGCAGCTTTTTCGGGACTAGCGACTACGAGCAGTACTTC
>TRBD1|TRBJ1-1|NA|TRBV6-5
CASSSPGTGGETEAFF
TGTGCCAGCAGTTCTCCCGGGACAGGGGGGGAGACTGAAGCTTTCTTT
>NA|TRBJ2-3|NA|TRBV4-2
CASSQEAYGLAGDTQYF
TGTGCCAGCAGCCAAGAAGCGTACGGGCTAGCCGGGGATACGCAGTATTTT
>TRBD2|TRBJ2-5|NA|TRBV5-6
CASSSKLAGGPETQYF
TGTGCCAGCAGCTCAAAACTAGCGGGGGGGCCGGAGACCCAGTACTTC
>NA|TRBJ2-2|NA|TRBV5-1
CASSIGQTGELFF
TGCGCCAGCAGCATCGGACAGACCGGGGAGCTGTTTTTT
>TRBD2|TRBJ2-1|NA|TRBV5-4
CASSAYKTSGRANEQFF
TGTGCCAGCAGCGCATACAAAACTAGCGGGAGAGCCAATGAGCAGTTCTTC
>NA|TRBJ2-1|NA|TRBV24-1
CATLGGNEQFF
TGTGCCACCCTTGGGGGGAATGAGCAGTTCTTC
>TRBD1|TRBJ1-2|NA|TRBV18
CASSRSDRPVYGYTF
TGTGCCAGCTCCCGATCGGACAGGCCAGTCTATGGCTACACCTTC
>NA|TRBJ2-5|NA|TRBV5-1
CASSPAPGFETQYF
TGCGCCAGCAGCCCCGCACCGGGTTTTGAGACCCAGTACTTC
>NA|TRBJ1-2|NA|TRBV4-3
CASSQDGLRGYTF
TGCGCCAGCAGCCAAGATGGGTTGAGGGGCTACACCTTC
>NA|TRBJ1-2|NA|TRBV6-5
CASSYGQRPLLGYTF
TGTGCCAGCAGTTACGGACAGAGGCCTCTATTGGGCTACACCTTC
>NA|TRBJ2-7|NA|TRBV5-6
CASSIAGYEQYF
TGTGCCAGCAGCATTGCCGGTTACGAGCAGTACTTC
>TRBD2|TRBJ2-3|NA|TRBV11-2
CASSHRIAGGEDTQYF
TGTGCCAGCAGCCATAGAATAGCGGGAGGGGAAGATACGCAGTATTTT
>NA|TRBJ2-3|NA|TRBV9
CASSVLGGPDTQYF
TGTGCCAGCAGCGTATTAGGTGGGCCGGATACGCAGTATTTT
>NA|TRBJ1-5|NA|TRBV15
CATSSGGHRGSAQHF
TGTGCCACCAGCAGTGGGGGCCATCGCGGCTCAGCCCAGCATTTT
>NA|TRBJ2-7|NA|TRBV30
CAWSDPGEQYF
TGTGCCTGGAGTGACCCCGGCGAGCAGTACTTC
>NA|TRBJ1-1|NA|TRBV4-1
CASSQVGGGTEAFF
TGCGCCAGCAGCCAAGTTGGCGGGGGCACTGAAGCTTTCTTT
>NA|TRBJ1-5|NA|TRBV7-3
CASSSREGGQPQHF
TGTGCCAGCAGCTCCAGGGAGGGGGGCCAGCCCCAGCATTTT
>TRBD2|TRBJ2-7|once|TRBV7-9
CASSSTTSGLLYEQYF
TGTGCCAGCAGCAGCACGACTAGCGGACTCCTCTACGAGCAGTACTTC
>NA|TRBJ2-3|NA|TRBV4-2
CASSQDRAQYF
TGTGCCAGCAGCCAAGACCGCGCGCAGTATTTT
>NA|TRBJ1-1|NA|TRBV30
CAWSGGGRGAFF
TGTGCCTGGAGTGGAGGGGGTCGTGGGGCTTTCTTT
>TRBD2|TRBJ2-1|NA|TRBV7-7
CASSISGGASSYNEQFF
TGTGCTAGCAGCATTAGCGGGGGGGCCAGCTCCTACAATGAGCAGTTCTTC
>NA|TRBJ2-7|NA|TRBV5-1
CASSFGGEAYEQYF
TGCGCCAGCAGCTTTGGCGGGGAAGCCTACGAGCAGTACTTC
>TRBD1|TRBJ2-3|NA|TRBV12-3/TRBV12-4
CASSLTGADTQYF
TGTGCCAGCAGTTTGACAGGGGCAGATACGCAGTATTTT
>NA|TRBJ2-4|many|TRBV7-9
CASSSKGAKNIQYF
TGTGCCAGCAGCTCGAAGGGGGCCAAAAACATTCAGTACTTC
>NA|TRBJ2-3|NA|TRBV5-4
CASSRGGTHTDTQYF
TGTGCCAGCAGTAGGGGGGGTACTCACACAGATACGCAGTATTTT
>TRBD2|TRBJ2-1|NA|TRBV7-2
CASSPGLGPHVEQFF
TGTGCCAGCAGCCCCGGACTAGGCCCTCATGTTGAGCAGTTCTTC
>NA|TRBJ2-7|NA|TRBV4-1
CASSQETGYEQYF
TGCGCCAGCAGCCAAGAAACAGGATACGAGCAGTACTTC
>NA|TRBJ2-1|NA|TRBV14
CASSQEWRGGYNEQFF
TGTGCCAGCAGCCAAGAATGGAGGGGGGGATACAATGAGCAGTTCTTC
>TRBD1|TRBJ1-5|NA|TRBV28
CASSLGQGVMPQHF
TGTGCCAGCAGTTTAGGACAGGGGGTGATGCCCCAGCATTTT
>TRBD2|TRBJ2-7|NA|TRBV30
CAWRASGGYEQYF
TGTGCCTGGAGGGCTAGCGGGGGGTACGAGCAGTACTTC
>NA|TRBJ1-1|NA|TRBV7-9
CASSSHGGGAGTEAFF
TGTGCCAGCAGCTCTCACGGGGGGGGCGCAGGGACTGAAGCTTTCTTT
>TRBD2|TRBJ2-5|NA|TRBV11-2
CASSSPRAGGAGTQYF
TGTGCCAGCAGCTCCCCGCGGGCGGGGGGGGCCGGGACCCAGTACTTC
>NA|TRBJ1-1|NA|TRBV7-9
CASSSGWGDTEAFF
TGTGCCAGCAGCTCCGGGTGGGGGGACACTGAAGCTTTCTTT
>TRBD1|TRBJ2-7|NA|TRBV10-3
CAISDPPGGKDEQYF
TGTGCCATCAGTGATCCCCCAGGGGGAAAGGACGAGCAGTACTTC
>TRBD1|TRBJ2-3|NA|TRBV18
CASSRTGGVADTQYF
TGTGCCAGCTCGAGGACAGGGGGCGTTGCAGATACGCAGTATTTT
>NA|TRBJ1-5|NA|TRBV19
CASSMLQGSNQPQHF
TGTGCCAGTAGTATGCTCCAGGGAAGCAATCAGCCCCAGCATTTT
>NA|TRBJ2-3|once|TRBV5-1
CASRPWTGAGDTQYF
TGCGCCAGCAGACCCTGGACTGGAGCCGGGGATACGCAGTATTTT
>TRBD1|TRBJ1-2|once|TRBV15
CATSRDQGVGGYTF
TGTGCCACCAGCAGAGATCAGGGGGTGGGCGGCTACACCTTC
>NA|TRBJ2-1|NA|TRBV5-1
CASSSNLQGNEQFF
TGCGCCAGCAGCTCCAATCTACAGGGAAATGAGCAGTTCTTC
>NA|TRBJ1-2|NA|TRBV27
CASSLRPNAGYGYTF
TGTGCCAGCAGTTTAAGACCTAATGCGGGCTATGGCTACACCTTC
>TRBD1|TRBJ2-7|few|TRBV2
CASRGDREPYEQYF
TGTGCCAGCAGGGGGGACAGGGAACCCTACGAGCAGTACTTC